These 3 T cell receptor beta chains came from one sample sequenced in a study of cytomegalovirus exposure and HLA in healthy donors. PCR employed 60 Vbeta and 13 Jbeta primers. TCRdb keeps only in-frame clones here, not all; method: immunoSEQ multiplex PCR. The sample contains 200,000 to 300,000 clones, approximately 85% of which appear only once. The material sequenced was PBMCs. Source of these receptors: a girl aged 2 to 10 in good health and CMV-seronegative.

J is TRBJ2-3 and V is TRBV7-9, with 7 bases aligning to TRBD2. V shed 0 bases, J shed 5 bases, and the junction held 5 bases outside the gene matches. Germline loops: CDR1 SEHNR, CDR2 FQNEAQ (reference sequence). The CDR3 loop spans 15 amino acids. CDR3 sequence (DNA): TGTGCCAGCAGCTTAGCTGGGAGGGCTGGAGATACGCAGTATTTT. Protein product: CASSLAGRAGDTQYF.

CDR3: CASSSFYEQYF. CDR3 DNA sequence: TGTGCCAGCAGCTCCTTCTACGAGCAGTACTTC. The chain joins TRBV11-2 to TRBJ2-7; D call uncertain. The CDR3 has 11 residues. CDR1 SGHAT and CDR2 FQNNGV come from the germline V gene. V was cut by 4 bases and J by 3 bases, with 4 bases left in between.

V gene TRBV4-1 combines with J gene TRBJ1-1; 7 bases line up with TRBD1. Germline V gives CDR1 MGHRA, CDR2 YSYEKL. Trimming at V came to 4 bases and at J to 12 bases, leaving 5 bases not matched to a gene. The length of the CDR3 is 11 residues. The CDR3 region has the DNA TGCGCCAGCAGCCTCGGGACAGTAACTTTCTTT. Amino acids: CASSLGTVTFF.